Given below is one T cell receptor beta chain in context. The target antigen is unknown. This entry is derived from a study of T cell responses to AZD1222 COVID-19 vaccine. Notes on the study in general: Spike-wide coverage was observed for vaccine-associated CD4 TCRs, with dominant responses at 160-218 and 743-854. There were repertoire samples only from the period after the peak T cell response. Among the donors, most were white British and more were female, and clonal diversity was possibly underestimated. Baseline seropositives among AZD1222 recipients totaled only 5 to 7.

Clones were read by immunoSEQ multiplex PCR, and TCRdb kept only the in-frame ones, dropping some. The sample records about 97,000 clones, 75% to 90% being singletons. The V segment lost 8 bases and the J segment 10 bases; nucleotides outside the gene matches: 10. This CDR3 is 15 amino acids long. Germline V gene sequence: CDR1 WSHSY, CDR2 SAAADI. The chain recombines TRBV10-2 with TRBJ1-6; TRBD1 agrees at 11 bases. The receptor was derived from an adult in good health. Sequenced here: peripheral blood, sampled on day 0 of AZD1222 vaccination. The CDR3 here is CASARDRGVGSPLHF. The CDR3 DNA sequence: TGCGCCAGCGCTAGGGACAGGGGGGTAGGATCACCCCTCCACTTT.